A selection of T cell receptor beta chains follows, all from one sample in a study of T cell responses to AZD1222 COVID-19 vaccine. The method was immunoSEQ multiplex PCR; TCRdb's version includes in-frame clones alone and lacks a portion of them. In the table there are around 80,000 clones, 80% to 90% of which are singletons. Sequenced here: peripheral blood, sampled 28 days after the second AZD1222 dose. These receptor sequences come from an adult who received the AZD1222 COVID-19 vaccine. Each CDR3 is given with its conserved first and last residue. The D gene is left open where the match is weak. Expanded clones are given a class, and other clones once, few, many or no size at all.

abundance	v_gene	j_gene	d_gene	CDR3aa	CDR3nt
once	TRBV6-5	TRBJ2-7	NA	CASNLGAEDEQYF	TGTGCCAGCAATCTCGGGGCGGAGGACGAGCAGTACTTC
NA	TRBV7-2	TRBJ2-4	NA	CASSLPVAKNIQYF	TGTGCCAGCAGCTTACCAGTAGCCAAAAACATTCAGTACTTC
NA	TRBV18	TRBJ2-3	TRBD1	CASSPPAGGYTDTQYF	TGTGCCAGCTCACCACCGGCAGGGGGCTATACAGATACGCAGTATTTT
NA	TRBV19	TRBJ1-5	NA	CASRSTLGTNSNQPQHF	TGTGCCAGTAGATCGACACTGGGGACAAATAGCAATCAGCCCCAGCATTTT
NA	TRBV11-3	TRBJ2-3	TRBD2	CASSLGTSGRTDTQYF	TGTGCCAGCAGCTTAGGTACTAGCGGACGCACAGATACGCAGTATTTT
NA	TRBV30	TRBJ1-2	NA	CGTLNYGYTF	TGTGGGACCCTTAACTATGGCTACACCTTC
NA	TRBV28	TRBJ2-7	NA	CASTKGDTYEQYF	TGTGCCAGCACTAAGGGGGACACCTACGAGCAGTACTTC
NA	TRBV7-3	TRBJ2-1	TRBD2	CASSPRAGLAGGDSYNEQFF	TGTGCCAGCAGCCCAAGGGCGGGACTAGCGGGAGGAGACTCCTACAATGAGCAGTTCTTC
once	TRBV7-3	TRBJ2-1	TRBD2	CASSLAGTSGRHNEQFF	TGTGCCAGCAGCCTTGCGGGTACTAGCGGGAGGCACAATGAGCAGTTCTTC
NA	TRBV3-1/TRBV3-2	TRBJ1-2	NA	CASSQPFRRPTHGYTF	TGTGCCAGCAGCCAACCTTTTCGCCGTCCTACTCATGGCTACACCTTC
few	TRBV23-1	TRBJ2-7	TRBD1	CASSQSGTGGRYEQYF	TGCGCCAGCAGTCAATCGGGGACAGGGGGAAGGTACGAGCAGTACTTC
NA	TRBV29-1	TRBJ1-2	TRBD1	CSGADRGSNGYTF	TGCAGCGGCGCGGACAGGGGCTCCAATGGCTACACCTTC
NA	TRBV7-8	TRBJ2-1	NA	CASSSSSAYNEQFF	TGTGCCAGCAGCTCATCTAGCGCTTACAATGAGCAGTTCTTC
NA	TRBV28	TRBJ2-7	TRBD1	CASSIQGAQYF	TGTGCCAGCAGCATACAGGGGGCGCAGTACTTC
NA	TRBV18	TRBJ1-5	NA	CASSQKVGSGQPQHF	TGTGCCAGCTCCCAAAAAGTAGGATCGGGTCAGCCCCAGCATTTT
NA	TRBV7-2	TRBJ1-3	NA	CASSLERFSGNTIYF	TGTGCCAGCAGCTTAGAAAGGTTCTCTGGAAACACCATATATTTT
NA	TRBV9	TRBJ2-6	NA	CASSVVRSSGANVLTF	TGTGCCAGCAGCGTTGTCCGGTCCTCTGGGGCCAACGTCCTGACTTTC
NA	TRBV29-1	TRBJ1-1	NA	CSVDRQSEAFF	TGCAGCGTTGATAGACAGTCTGAAGCTTTCTTT
NA	TRBV4-3	TRBJ1-2	NA	CASSQGLRDYGYTF	TGCGCCAGCAGCCAGGGCCTGAGGGACTATGGCTACACCTTC
NA	TRBV7-3	TRBJ1-1	NA	CASSLQGAGNTEAFF	TGTGCCAGCAGCTTACAAGGGGCGGGGAACACTGAAGCTTTCTTT
few	TRBV11-2	TRBJ1-6	NA	CASSSSLRVNSPLHF	TGTGCCAGCAGCTCATCCCTCCGGGTGAATTCACCCCTCCACTTT
NA	TRBV30	TRBJ2-1	TRBD1	CAWSSDRGTYNEQFF	TGTGCCTGGAGTTCGGACAGGGGCACCTACAATGAGCAGTTCTTC
NA	TRBV5-6	TRBJ2-7	TRBD2	CASSAPPLAVYEQYF	TGTGCCAGCAGCGCACCACCTCTAGCGGTGTACGAGCAGTACTTC
once	TRBV19	TRBJ1-6	TRBD1	CASSNQGARSPLHF	TGTGCCAGTAGTAATCAGGGGGCAAGGTCACCCCTCCACTTT
NA	TRBV29-1	TRBJ2-1	NA	CSVVSYNEQFF	TGCAGCGTTGTTTCCTACAATGAGCAGTTCTTC
NA	TRBV7-9	TRBJ1-1	NA	CASSLGTGGEAFF	TGTGCCAGCAGCTTAGGGACGGGGGGTGAAGCTTTCTTT
medium-sized	TRBV18	TRBJ1-3	NA	CASSAGPGNTIYF	TGTGCCAGCTCAGCGGGACCTGGAAACACCATATATTTT
NA	TRBV5-1	TRBJ1-1	NA	CASSLEDRLEAFF	TGCGCCAGCAGCTTGGAGGACAGACTTGAAGCTTTCTTT
NA	TRBV28	TRBJ2-2	NA	CASTLRENTGELFF	TGTGCCAGCACCTTGAGGGAAAACACCGGGGAGCTGTTTTTT
NA	TRBV19	TRBJ1-2	TRBD1	CASSGYTGQNYGYTF	TGTGCCAGTAGTGGCTATACGGGACAGAACTATGGCTACACCTTC
medium-sized	TRBV28	TRBJ1-5	NA	CASSFQGIAQHF	TGTGCCAGCAGTTTCCAGGGAATAGCCCAGCATTTT
NA	TRBV11-2	TRBJ2-4	NA	CASSPDWDKNIQYF	TGTGCCAGCAGCCCGGACTGGGACAAAAACATTCAGTACTTC
NA	TRBV7-8	TRBJ1-4	NA	CASSLSPETNEKLFF	TGTGCCAGCAGCCTCAGTCCAGAAACTAATGAAAAACTGTTTTTT
NA	TRBV5-1	TRBJ1-3	NA	CASSLAGLSTIYF	TGCGCCAGCAGCTTGGCGGGCTTGTCCACCATATATTTT
NA	TRBV28	TRBJ1-3	NA	CASNKTPTGGNTIYF	TGTGCCAGCAACAAAACCCCGACAGGCGGAAACACCATATATTTT
NA	TRBV2	TRBJ1-1	NA	CASGYRSSIAFF	TGTGCCAGCGGATATCGGTCTTCAATAGCTTTCTTT
NA	TRBV28	TRBJ1-5	TRBD1	CASSSQDRVHQPQHF	TGTGCCAGCAGTTCCCAGGACAGGGTGCATCAGCCCCAGCATTTT
NA	TRBV7-7	TRBJ2-1	TRBD2	CASSLEVSGVQFF	TGTGCTAGCAGCTTAGAGGTTAGCGGGGTGCAGTTCTTC
NA	TRBV28	TRBJ1-4	NA	CASSFSGGEKLFF	TGTGCCAGCAGTTTCTCTGGGGGAGAAAAACTGTTTTTT
NA	TRBV27	TRBJ1-5	TRBD1	CATRLRGSSNQPQHF	TGTGCCACCCGACTCAGGGGGAGTAGCAATCAGCCCCAGCATTTT
NA	TRBV7-9	TRBJ2-7	TRBD1	CASSSGQGTPYEQYF	TGTGCCAGCAGTTCAGGACAGGGAACCCCCTACGAGCAGTACTTC
few	TRBV19	TRBJ1-5	NA	CASSIARGHPGNQPQHF	TGTGCCAGTAGTATCGCAAGGGGACATCCAGGCAATCAGCCCCAGCATTTT
NA	TRBV27	TRBJ2-2	NA	CASSLFPRGTGELFF	TGTGCCAGCAGTTTATTCCCCCGAGGCACCGGGGAGCTGTTTTTT
NA	TRBV28	TRBJ2-3	NA	CASSRTDTQYF	TGTGCCAGCAGCCGCACAGATACGCAGTATTTT
NA	TRBV14	TRBJ2-7	TRBD2	CASSQDLAGPYEQYF	TGTGCCAGCAGCCAAGACTTAGCGGGTCCGTACGAGCAGTACTTC
NA	TRBV27	TRBJ1-5	NA	CASSFGQGYQPQHF	TGTGCCAGCAGTTTCGGTCAGGGATATCAGCCCCAGCATTTT
NA	TRBV7-8	TRBJ2-7	NA	CASSLVGAGTPSYEQYF	TGTGCCAGCAGCTTAGTAGGGGCCGGGACACCTTCCTACGAGCAGTACTTC
NA	TRBV10-3	TRBJ1-5	NA	CAISPNNQPQHF	TGTGCCATCAGCCCGAACAATCAGCCCCAGCATTTT
NA	TRBV27	TRBJ1-1	NA	CASSLSIAPPTEAFF	TGTGCCAGCAGTTTATCGATAGCCCCCCCCACTGAAGCTTTCTTT
NA	TRBV5-6	TRBJ1-4	NA	CASSFGRGEKLFF	TGTGCCAGCAGCTTCGGCAGGGGTGAAAAACTGTTTTTT
few	TRBV27	TRBJ1-1	NA	CASSRSGGNTEAFF	TGTGCCAGCAGCCGTTCAGGAGGGAACACTGAAGCTTTCTTT